This entry concerns a single T cell receptor (beta chain). Treatment in this sample: around 19 received Ad26.COV2.S at low or high dose, single or two shots; several received placebo; per-sample allocation not given. Samples analyzed were those drawn on day 63 after the first vaccine or placebo injection. The donor was a Boston adult aged 18-55 years. This sample stems from a study of Ad26.COV2.S vaccination and SARS-CoV-2 variants. The protocol was immunoSEQ multiplex PCR, while the TCRdb copy is restricted to in-frame clones and leaves out a portion. Of 380,000 or so clones in the sample, under 90% were seen once. The source was peripheral blood, collected in a trial of Ad26.COV2.S vaccine versus placebo. The TCR originated in a person between 18 and 65 years old who received the Ad26.COV2.S COVID-19 vaccine or a placebo.

The chain's CDR3 is CASSGAGTPTDTQYF. The CDR3 region has the DNA TGCGCCAGCAGTGGAGCGGGAACCCCGACAGATACGCAGTATTTT. The chain has TRBV10-2 and TRBJ2-3; 7 nucleotides agree with TRBD2. Germline CDR1 WSHSY, CDR2 SAAADI. The CDR3 totals 15 residues. V lost 4 bases, J lost 3 bases, and 7 bases stayed unmatched.